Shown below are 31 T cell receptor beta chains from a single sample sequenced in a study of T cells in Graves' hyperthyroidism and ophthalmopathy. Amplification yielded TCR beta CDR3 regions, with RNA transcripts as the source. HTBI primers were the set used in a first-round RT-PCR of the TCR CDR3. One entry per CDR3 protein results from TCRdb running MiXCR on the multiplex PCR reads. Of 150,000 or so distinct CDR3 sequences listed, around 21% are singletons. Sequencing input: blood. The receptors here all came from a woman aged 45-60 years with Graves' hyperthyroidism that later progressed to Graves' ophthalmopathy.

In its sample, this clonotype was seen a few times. The CDR3 nucleotides read TGTGCCAGCAGCCCCGAGTCGCCCACAGATACGCAGTATTTT. This translates into CASSPESPTDTQYF. The chain couples TRBV7-3 to TRBJ2-3; no clear D gene. The CDR3 extends over 14 amino acids. Looked up from germline, CDR1 is SGHTA and CDR2 is FQGTGA. Trimming took off 5 bases at V and 2 bases at J, with 11 bases between the two ends.

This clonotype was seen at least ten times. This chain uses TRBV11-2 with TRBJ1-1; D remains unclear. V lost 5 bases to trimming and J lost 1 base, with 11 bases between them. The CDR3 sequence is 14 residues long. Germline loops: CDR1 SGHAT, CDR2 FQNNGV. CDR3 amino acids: CASSPGAGNTEAFF. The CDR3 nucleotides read TGTGCCAGCAGCCCCGGCGCGGGGAACACTGAAGCTTTCTTT.

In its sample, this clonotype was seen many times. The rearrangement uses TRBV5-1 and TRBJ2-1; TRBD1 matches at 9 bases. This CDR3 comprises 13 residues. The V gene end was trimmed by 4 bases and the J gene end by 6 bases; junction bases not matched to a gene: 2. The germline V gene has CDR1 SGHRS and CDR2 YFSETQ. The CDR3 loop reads CASSIQGANEQFF. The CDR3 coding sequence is TGCGCCAGCAGCATACAGGGGGCCAATGAGCAGTTCTTC.

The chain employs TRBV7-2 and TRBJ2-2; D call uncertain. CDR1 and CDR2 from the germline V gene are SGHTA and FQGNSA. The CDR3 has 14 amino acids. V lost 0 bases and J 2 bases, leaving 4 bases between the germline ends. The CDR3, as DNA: TGTGCCAGCAGCTTAGCCCCCAACACCGGGGAGCTGTTTTTT. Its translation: CASSLAPNTGELFF.

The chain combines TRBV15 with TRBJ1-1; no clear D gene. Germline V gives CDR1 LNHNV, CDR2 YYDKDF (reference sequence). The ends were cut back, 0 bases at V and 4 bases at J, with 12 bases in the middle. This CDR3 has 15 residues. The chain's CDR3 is CATSRDLGGGTEAFF. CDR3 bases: TGTGCCACCAGCAGAGATTTGGGTGGTGGCACTGAAGCTTTCTTT.

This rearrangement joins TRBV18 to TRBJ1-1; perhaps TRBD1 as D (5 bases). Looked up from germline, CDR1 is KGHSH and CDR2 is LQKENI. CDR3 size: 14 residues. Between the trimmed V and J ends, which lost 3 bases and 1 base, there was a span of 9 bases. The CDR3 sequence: CASSPVGQNTEAFF. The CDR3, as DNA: TGTGCCAGCTCACCGGTTGGACAGAACACTGAAGCTTTCTTT.

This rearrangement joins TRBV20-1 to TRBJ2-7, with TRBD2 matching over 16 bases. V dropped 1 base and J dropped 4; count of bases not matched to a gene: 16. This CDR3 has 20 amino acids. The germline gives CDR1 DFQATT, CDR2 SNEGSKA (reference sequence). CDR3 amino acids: CSARVGLGTSGRARLYEQYF. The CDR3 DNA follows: TGCAGTGCTAGAGTAGGGCTGGGGACTAGCGGGAGGGCAAGGTTATACGAGCAGTACTTC.

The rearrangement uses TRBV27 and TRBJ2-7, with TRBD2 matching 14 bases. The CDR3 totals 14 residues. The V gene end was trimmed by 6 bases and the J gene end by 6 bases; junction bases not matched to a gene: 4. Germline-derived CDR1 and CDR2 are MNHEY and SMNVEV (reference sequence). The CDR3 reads CASRNGLAGGEQYF. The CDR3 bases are TGTGCCAGCAGAAATGGACTAGCGGGAGGCGAGCAGTACTTC.

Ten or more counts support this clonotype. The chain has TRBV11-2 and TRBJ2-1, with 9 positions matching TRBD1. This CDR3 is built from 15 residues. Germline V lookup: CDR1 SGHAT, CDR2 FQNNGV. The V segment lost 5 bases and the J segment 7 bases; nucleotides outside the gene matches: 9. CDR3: CASSRSQGALNEQFF. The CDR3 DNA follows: TGTGCCAGCAGCCGATCACAGGGGGCGCTTAATGAGCAGTTCTTC.

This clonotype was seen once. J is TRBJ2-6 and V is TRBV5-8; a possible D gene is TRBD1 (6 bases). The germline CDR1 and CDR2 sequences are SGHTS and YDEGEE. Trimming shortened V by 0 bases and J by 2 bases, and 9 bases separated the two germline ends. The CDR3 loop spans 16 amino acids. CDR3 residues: CASSLGYRAGANVLTF. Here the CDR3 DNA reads TGTGCCAGCAGCTTGGGTTACAGGGCTGGGGCCAACGTCCTGACTTTC.

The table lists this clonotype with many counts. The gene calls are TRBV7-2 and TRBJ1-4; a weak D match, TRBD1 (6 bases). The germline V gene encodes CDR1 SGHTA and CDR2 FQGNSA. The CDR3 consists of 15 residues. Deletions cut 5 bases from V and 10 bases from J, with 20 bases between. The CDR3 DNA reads TGTGCCAGCAGCCCAACCGGGACAAAGATGGGAAAACTGTTTTTT. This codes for CASSPTGTKMGKLFF.

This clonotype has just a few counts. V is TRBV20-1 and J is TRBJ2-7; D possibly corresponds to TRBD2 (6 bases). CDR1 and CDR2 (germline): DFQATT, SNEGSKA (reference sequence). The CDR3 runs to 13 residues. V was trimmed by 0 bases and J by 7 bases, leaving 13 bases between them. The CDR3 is CSARDWRGWEQYF. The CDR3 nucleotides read TGCAGTGCTAGAGATTGGAGGGGATGGGAGCAGTACTTC.

As DNA, the CDR3 is TGCAGCGTCCCTAGCGTAGCGGGATCCTACAATGAGCAGTTCTTC. It specifies CSVPSVAGSYNEQFF. The chain employs TRBV29-1 and TRBJ2-1; 8 nucleotides align to TRBD2. The CDR3 spans 15 residues. The ends lost 6 bases at V and 1 base at J; junction bases unmatched: 8. Germline V lookup: CDR1 SQVTM, CDR2 ANQGSEA.

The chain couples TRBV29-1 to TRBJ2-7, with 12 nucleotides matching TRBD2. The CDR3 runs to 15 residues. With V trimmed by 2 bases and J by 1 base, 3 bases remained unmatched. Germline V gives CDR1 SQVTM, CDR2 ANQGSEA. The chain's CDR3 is CSVEWTSGTSYEQYF. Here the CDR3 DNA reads TGCAGCGTTGAATGGACTAGCGGGACGTCCTACGAGCAGTACTTC.

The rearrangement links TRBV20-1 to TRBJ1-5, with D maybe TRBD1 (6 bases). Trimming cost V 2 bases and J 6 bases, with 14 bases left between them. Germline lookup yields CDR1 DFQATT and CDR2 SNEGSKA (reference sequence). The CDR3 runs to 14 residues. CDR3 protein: CSARIQGRRQPQHF. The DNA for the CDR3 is TGCAGTGCTAGAATCCAGGGGCGCCGTCAGCCCCAGCATTTT.

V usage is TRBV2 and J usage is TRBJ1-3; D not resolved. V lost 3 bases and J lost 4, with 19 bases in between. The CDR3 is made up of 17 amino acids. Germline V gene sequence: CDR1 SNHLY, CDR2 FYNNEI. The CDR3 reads CASSDVGISGLGNTIYF. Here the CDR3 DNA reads TGTGCCAGCAGTGATGTCGGGATCAGCGGCCTCGGAAACACCATATATTTT.

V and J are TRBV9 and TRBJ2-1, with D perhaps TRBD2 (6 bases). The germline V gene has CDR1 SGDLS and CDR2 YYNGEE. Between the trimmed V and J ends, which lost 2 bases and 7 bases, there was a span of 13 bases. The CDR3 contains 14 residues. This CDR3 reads CASSVGLTRNEQFF. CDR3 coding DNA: TGTGCCAGCAGCGTGGGACTCACAAGGAATGAGCAGTTCTTC.

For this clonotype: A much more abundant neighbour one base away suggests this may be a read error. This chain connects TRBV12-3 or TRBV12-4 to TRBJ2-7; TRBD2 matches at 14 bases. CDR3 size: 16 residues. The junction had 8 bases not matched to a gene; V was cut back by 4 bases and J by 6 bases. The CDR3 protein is CASSSGTSGSRFEQYF. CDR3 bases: TGTGCCAGCAGTTCCGGGACTAGCGGGAGTCGTTTCGAGCAGTACTTC.

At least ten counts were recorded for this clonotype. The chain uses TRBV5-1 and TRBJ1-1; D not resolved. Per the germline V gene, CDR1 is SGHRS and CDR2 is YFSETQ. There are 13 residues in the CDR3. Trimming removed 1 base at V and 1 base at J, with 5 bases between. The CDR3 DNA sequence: TGCGCCAGCAGCTTGTGGGGGAACACTGAAGCTTTCTTT. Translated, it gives CASSLWGNTEAFF.

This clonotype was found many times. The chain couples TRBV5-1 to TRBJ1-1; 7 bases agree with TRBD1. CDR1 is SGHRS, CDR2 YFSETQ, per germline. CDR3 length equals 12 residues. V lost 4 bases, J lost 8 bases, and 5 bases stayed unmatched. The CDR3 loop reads CASSRDREEAFF. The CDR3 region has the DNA TGCGCCAGCAGCCGGGACAGAGAAGAAGCTTTCTTT.

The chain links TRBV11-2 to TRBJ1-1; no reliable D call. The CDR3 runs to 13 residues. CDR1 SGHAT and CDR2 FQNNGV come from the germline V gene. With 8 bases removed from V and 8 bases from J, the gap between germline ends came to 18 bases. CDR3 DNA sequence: TGTGCCAGCTCAAAGATCGGGTCATCGGAAGCTTTCTTT. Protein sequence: CASSKIGSSEAFF.

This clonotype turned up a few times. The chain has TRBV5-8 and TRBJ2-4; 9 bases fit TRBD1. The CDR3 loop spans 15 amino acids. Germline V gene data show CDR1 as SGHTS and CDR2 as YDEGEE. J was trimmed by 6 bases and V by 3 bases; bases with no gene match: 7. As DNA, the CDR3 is TGTGCCAGCAGCTCTACGACAGGGGGAAGAAACATTCAGTACTTC. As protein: CASSSTTGGRNIQYF.

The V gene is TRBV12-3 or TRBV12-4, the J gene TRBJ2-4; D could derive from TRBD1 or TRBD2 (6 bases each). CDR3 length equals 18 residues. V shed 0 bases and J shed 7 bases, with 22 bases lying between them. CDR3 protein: CASSLALGGAWLRNIQYF. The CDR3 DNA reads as TGTGCCAGCAGTTTAGCGCTCGGGGGCGCGTGGTTGAGGAACATTCAGTACTTC.

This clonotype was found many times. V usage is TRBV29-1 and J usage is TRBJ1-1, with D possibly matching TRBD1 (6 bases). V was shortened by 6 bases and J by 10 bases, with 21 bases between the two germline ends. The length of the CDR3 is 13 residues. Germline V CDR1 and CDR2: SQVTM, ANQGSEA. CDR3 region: CSVVDSLAEGAFF. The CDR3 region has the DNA TGCAGCGTGGTGGACAGCCTTGCAGAAGGAGCTTTCTTT.

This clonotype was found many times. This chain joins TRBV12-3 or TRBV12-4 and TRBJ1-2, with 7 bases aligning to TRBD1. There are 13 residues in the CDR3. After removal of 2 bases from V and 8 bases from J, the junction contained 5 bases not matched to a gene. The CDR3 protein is CASSLSAGGGYTF. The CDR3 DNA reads TGTGCCAGCAGTTTATCTGCAGGGGGAGGCTACACCTTC.

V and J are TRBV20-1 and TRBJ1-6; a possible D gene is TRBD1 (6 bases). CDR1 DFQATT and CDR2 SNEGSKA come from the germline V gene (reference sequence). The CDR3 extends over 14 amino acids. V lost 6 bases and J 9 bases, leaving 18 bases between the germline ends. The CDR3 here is CSAPTTGGSSPLHF. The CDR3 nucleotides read TGCAGTGCCCCTACGACAGGTGGAAGTTCACCCCTCCACTTT.

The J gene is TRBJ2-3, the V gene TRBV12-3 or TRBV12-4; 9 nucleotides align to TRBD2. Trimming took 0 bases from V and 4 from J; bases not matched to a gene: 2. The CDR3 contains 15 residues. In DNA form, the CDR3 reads TGTGCCAGCAGTTTAGCTGCGGGGGGGGCAGATACGCAGTATTTT. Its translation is CASSLAAGGADTQYF.

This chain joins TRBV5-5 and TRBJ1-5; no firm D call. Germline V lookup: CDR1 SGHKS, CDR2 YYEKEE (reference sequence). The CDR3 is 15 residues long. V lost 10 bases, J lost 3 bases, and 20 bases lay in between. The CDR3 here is CAEPGGEGLNQPQHF. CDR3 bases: TGTGCCGAACCGGGTGGAGAAGGACTCAATCAGCCCCAGCATTTT. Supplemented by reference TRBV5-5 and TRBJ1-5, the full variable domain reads DAGVTQSPTHLIKTRGQQVTLRCSPISGHKSVSWYQQVLGQGPQFIFQYYEKEERGRGNFPDRFSARQFPNYSSELNVNALLLGDSALYLCAEPGGEGLNQPQHFGDGTRLSIL.

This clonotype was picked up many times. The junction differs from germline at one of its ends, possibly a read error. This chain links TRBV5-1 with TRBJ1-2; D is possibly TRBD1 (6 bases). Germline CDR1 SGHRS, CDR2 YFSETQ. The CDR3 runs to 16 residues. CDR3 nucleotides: TGCGCCAGCAGTTTGGGAGGGGGGCAAGCCCTCTATGGCTACACCTTC. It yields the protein CASSLGGGQALYGYTF.

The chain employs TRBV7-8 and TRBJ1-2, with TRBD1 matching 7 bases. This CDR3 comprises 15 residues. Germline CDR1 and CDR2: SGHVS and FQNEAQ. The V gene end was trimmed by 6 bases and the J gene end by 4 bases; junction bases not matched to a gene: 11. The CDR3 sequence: CASSPRTGSIYGYTF. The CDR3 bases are TGTGCCAGCAGTCCCCGGACAGGATCAATCTATGGCTACACCTTC.

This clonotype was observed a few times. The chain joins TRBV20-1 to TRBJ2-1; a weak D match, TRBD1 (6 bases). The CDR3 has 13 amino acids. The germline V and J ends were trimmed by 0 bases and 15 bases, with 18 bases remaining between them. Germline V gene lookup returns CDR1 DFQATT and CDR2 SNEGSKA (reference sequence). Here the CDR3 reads CSARDLPQGTRFF. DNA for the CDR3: TGCAGTGCTAGAGATTTGCCACAGGGTACCCGGTTCTTC.